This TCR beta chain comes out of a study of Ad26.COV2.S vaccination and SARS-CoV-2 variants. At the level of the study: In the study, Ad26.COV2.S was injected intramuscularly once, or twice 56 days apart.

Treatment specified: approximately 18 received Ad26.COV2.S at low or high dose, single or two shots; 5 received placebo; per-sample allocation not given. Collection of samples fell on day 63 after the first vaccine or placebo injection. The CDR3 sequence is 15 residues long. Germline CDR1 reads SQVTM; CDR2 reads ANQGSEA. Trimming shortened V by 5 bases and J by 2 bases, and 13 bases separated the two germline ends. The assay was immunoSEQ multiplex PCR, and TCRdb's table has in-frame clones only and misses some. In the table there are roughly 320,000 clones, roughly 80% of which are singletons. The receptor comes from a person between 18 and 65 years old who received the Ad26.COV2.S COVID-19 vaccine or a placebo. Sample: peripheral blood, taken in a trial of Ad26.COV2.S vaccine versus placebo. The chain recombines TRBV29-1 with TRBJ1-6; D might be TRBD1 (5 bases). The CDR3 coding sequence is TGCAGCGTTAGCGAGGGGTCAACCTATAATTCACCCCTCCACTTT. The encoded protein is CSVSEGSTYNSPLHF.